These 8 T cell receptor beta chains originate from one sample sequenced in a study of Ad26.COV2.S vaccination and SARS-CoV-2 variants (dated by TCRdb to the early 2020s). What the treatment or condition label conveys for this sample: some 20 received Ad26.COV2.S at low or high dose, single or two shots; several received placebo; per-sample allocation not given. For vaccine and placebo recipients, the sequenced repertoires came from samples collected on day 63 after the first injection. Library creation used the immunoSEQ multiplex PCR assay. TCRdb retrieved this table from immuneACCESS and kept in-frame rearrangements only. Not all clones are present; in checked studies, unresolved V genes account for under half, and no reason is known for the remainder. In this sample the table shows 300,000 to 350,000 clones, 86% of which occur a single time. Of the sample, 1.9% falls within the top ten clones.

The source material was peripheral blood, sampled in a trial of Ad26.COV2.S vaccine versus placebo. These receptors were obtained from a person aged 18 to 65 who received the Ad26.COV2.S COVID-19 vaccine or a placebo.

This rearrangement joins TRBV10-3 to TRBJ2-5; either TRBD1 or TRBD2 may supply D (6 bases each). Trimming removed 2 bases at V and 0 bases at J, with 16 bases between. The CDR3 covers 17 residues. CDR1 is ENHRY and CDR2 is SYGVKD in the germline V gene. CDR3 DNA: TGTGCCATCAGTGAGGGGGGGCGACTTCACTACCAAGAGACCCAGTACTTC. Its translation is CAISEGGRLHYQETQYF.

The chain has TRBV19 and TRBJ1-1; weak D call: TRBD1 (5 bases). Germline assignment: CDR1 LNHDA and CDR2 SQIVND (reference sequence). CDR3 size: 14 residues. V was trimmed by 4 bases and J by 0 bases, leaving 9 bases between them. The CDR3 region has the DNA TGTGCCAGTAGTACGGGACGTATGAACACTGAAGCTTTCTTT. This translates into CASSTGRMNTEAFF.

The rearrangement joins TRBV4-3 to TRBJ1-5; D possibly corresponds to TRBD1 (6 bases). Germline V lookup: CDR1 LGHNA, CDR2 YSLEER. Trimming pared 0 bases from V and 7 bases from J, leaving 10 bases between. CDR3 length: 14 amino acids. CDR3 DNA sequence: TGCGCCAGCAGCCAAGAGGGAACAGGGCAGCCCCAGCATTTT. It codes for CASSQEGTGQPQHF.

The V call is TRBV5-4, the J call TRBJ2-3, with 13 bases lining up with TRBD2. J was trimmed by 2 bases and V by 3 bases; bases with no gene match: 6. This CDR3 is 17 amino acids long. The germline V gene encodes CDR1 SGHNT and CDR2 YYREEE (reference sequence). The CDR3 DNA reads as TGTGCCAGCAGCTCTAAGACTAGCGGGGGGATCACAGATACGCAGTATTTT. Translating it yields CASSSKTSGGITDTQYF. The variable domain in full, with the rest retrieved from reference TRBV5-4 and TRBJ2-3, is ETGVTQSPTHLIKTRGQQVTLRCSSQSGHNTVSWYQQALGQGPQFIFQYYREEENGRGNFPPRFSGLQFPNYSSELNVNALELDDSALYLCASSSKTSGGITDTQYFGPGTRLTVL.

The chain is built from TRBV15 and TRBJ1-2; D unresolved. Trimming took 4 bases from V and 2 from J, leaving 8 bases between them. Per germline, CDR1 LNHNV and CDR2 YYDKDF (reference sequence). The CDR3 covers 13 residues. The chain's CDR3 is CATSKDGNYGYTF. Here the CDR3 DNA reads TGTGCCACCAGCAAGGACGGGAACTATGGCTACACCTTC.

This clone was seen once. The rearrangement links TRBV18 to TRBJ2-2, with 7 bases that match TRBD2. The J segment lost 2 bases and the V segment lost 3 bases, leaving 9 bases of the junction unmatched. The length of the CDR3 is 17 residues. Germline CDR1 is KGHSH and CDR2 is LQKENI. The CDR3 region has the DNA TGTGCCAGCTCACCGCTAGGGAGCGGGACTAACACCGGGGAGCTGTTTTTT. It is translated as CASSPLGSGTNTGELFF.

Worth noting for this clone: Distinct nucleotide sequences in the sample also encode this CDR3. The chain couples TRBV19 to TRBJ2-7, with 10 bases that match TRBD1. This CDR3 comprises 15 residues. Germline trimming cut 5 bases from V and 3 bases from J; bases unmatched to any gene: 7. Germline V CDR1 and CDR2: LNHDA, SQIVND (reference sequence). The DNA for the CDR3 is TGTGCCAGTAGTCCTCGACAGGGGGCGGGCTACGAGCAGTACTTC. This sequence encodes CASSPRQGAGYEQYF.

This chain links TRBV9 with TRBJ1-4, with a tentative D call TRBD1 (5 bases). The CDR3 sequence is 17 residues long. Germline V gives CDR1 SGDLS, CDR2 YYNGEE. Trimming shortened V by 4 bases and J by 0 bases, and 16 bases separated the two germline ends. CDR3 nucleotides: TGTGCCAGCAGCCCTTTTGGGACGTCAGCAACTAATGAAAAACTGTTTTTT. This gives the protein CASSPFGTSATNEKLFF.